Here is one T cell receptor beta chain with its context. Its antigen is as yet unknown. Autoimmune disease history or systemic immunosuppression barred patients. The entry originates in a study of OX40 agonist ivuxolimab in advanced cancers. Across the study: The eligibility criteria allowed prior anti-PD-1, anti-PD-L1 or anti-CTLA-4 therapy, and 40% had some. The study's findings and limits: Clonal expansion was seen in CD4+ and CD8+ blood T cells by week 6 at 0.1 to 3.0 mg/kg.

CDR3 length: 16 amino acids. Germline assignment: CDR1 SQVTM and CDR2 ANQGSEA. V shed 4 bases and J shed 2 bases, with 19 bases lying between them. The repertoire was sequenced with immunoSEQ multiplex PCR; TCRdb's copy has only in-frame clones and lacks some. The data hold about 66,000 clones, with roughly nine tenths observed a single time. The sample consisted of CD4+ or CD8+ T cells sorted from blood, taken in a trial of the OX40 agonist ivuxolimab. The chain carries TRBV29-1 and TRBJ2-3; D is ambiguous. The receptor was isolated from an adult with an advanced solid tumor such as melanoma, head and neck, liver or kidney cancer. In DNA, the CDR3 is TGCAGCGTTGGTTCCCGGTTCGGCGGTACCACAGATACGCAGTATTTT. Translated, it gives CSVGSRFGGTTDTQYF.